The TCR beta chain described here comes from a study of T cell repertoires in cytomegalovirus infection (dated by TCRdb to about 2019). Regarding the study in general: Peptide stimulations targeted recently identified HLA-C-restricted CMV epitopes, whose presentation resists viral immunomodulation, together with well-studied HLA-B-restricted epitopes. Donor HLA type was relevant to the analysis, because carriage of CMV infection together with the matching HLA type was indicated by public TCR beta signatures. Findings and caveats that apply to the study as a whole: Cumulative frequency of public TCR beta family members discriminated carriers of CMV infection plus the relevant HLA type in this cohort and an independent approximately 370-donor cohort. The ex vivo response was dominated by HLA-C-restricted CMV-specific TCR beta clonotypes, which also provided the single most frequent clonotype in two of eight donors.

Comments on this clonotype: There is no known antigen for this receptor. The sample holds no much larger clone one base away, and base qualities are not on file.

The treatment or condition label corresponds to: in vitro stimulation with specific CMV peptide epitopes to enrich CMV-specific T cells. The sequencer listed for this sample is Illumina HiSeq 1500. TCRdb handled the public reads itself, with Q25 trimming in fastp and clone calling in MiXCR, and kept productive beta chains. Entries are consolidated by CDR3 protein sequence, retaining the most common genes and DNA. The sample contains around 500,000 distinct CDR3 sequences, approximately 46% of them found a single time. The leading ten clones occupy 35% to 50% of the sample. The TCR originated in a human donor in good health (CMV status not recorded). Some clones in this sample may be carry-over from other donors' samples. Sequences were derived from cultured PBMCs, sampled from culture after CMV antigen stimulation.

The CDR3 amino acid sequence is: CSARDHWRGTDTQYF. DNA sequence: TGCAGTGCTAGAGATCATTGGCGGGGCACAGATACGCAGTATTTT. The rearranged chain carries TRBV20-1 and TRBJ2-3; matching of 5 bases hints at TRBD2 as the D gene. The CDR3 holds 15 amino acids from the cysteine to the phenylalanine. Of the read, only the CDR3 DNA is kept; its 45 bases are in frame from base 1. Cut back by 0 bases and 1 base, the V and J ends lie 11 bases apart. The germline V gene (reference sequence) gives CDR1 as DFQATT and CDR2 as SNEGSKA.